This TCR beta chain was obtained from a study of cytomegalovirus exposure and HLA in healthy donors. About the research overall: The roughly 130 validation repertoires used the same platform as the roughly 670 first-cohort repertoires (as reported by a later analysis).

Profiling relied on immunoSEQ multiplex PCR, and the TCRdb table lists in-frame clones only, not all of them. Among some 80,000 clones listed, roughly 96% were seen once. V dropped 10 bases and J dropped 1 base, with 18 bases sitting between them. In germline, CDR1 is SEHNR, CDR2 FQNEAQ (reference sequence). The CDR3 sequence is 15 residues long. Study conclusions and caveats: A list of 150 to 200 TCR beta chains associated with cytomegalovirus was given. Testing in vitro showed a few CMV-associated chains specific for CMV antigens. Clusters of TCRs from the first cohort tended to co-occur in the 95 to 150 validation repertoires (as a later analysis found).

As for this clone: No antigen is known for it.

The sequence came from a woman in her late teens or twenties in good health and CMV-seronegative. The rearrangement joins TRBV7-9 to TRBJ2-3; tentative D call: TRBD1 (5 bases). Sequencing was carried out using PBMCs. The CDR3 DNA is TGTGCCATCCTAAACCTCAGGGAAGGCACAGATACGCAGTATTTT. It encodes CAILNLREGTDTQYF.